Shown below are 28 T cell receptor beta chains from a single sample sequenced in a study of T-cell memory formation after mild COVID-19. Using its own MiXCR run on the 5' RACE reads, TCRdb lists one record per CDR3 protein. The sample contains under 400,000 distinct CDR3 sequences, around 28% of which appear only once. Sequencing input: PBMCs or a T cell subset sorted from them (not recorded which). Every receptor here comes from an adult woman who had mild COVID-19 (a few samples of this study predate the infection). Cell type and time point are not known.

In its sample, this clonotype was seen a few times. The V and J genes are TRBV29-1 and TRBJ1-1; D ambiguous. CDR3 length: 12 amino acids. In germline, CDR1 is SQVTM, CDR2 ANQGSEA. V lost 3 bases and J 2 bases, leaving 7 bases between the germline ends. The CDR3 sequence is CSVDPANTEAFF. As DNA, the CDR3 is TGCAGCGTTGATCCGGCCAACACTGAAGCTTTCTTT.

The DNA for the CDR3 is TGCAGTGCTTTCCGGGACAGGGGGGCAACTAATGAAAAACTGTTTTTT. Amino acids: CSAFRDRGATNEKLFF. The chain employs TRBV20-1 and TRBJ1-4, with 11 bases fitting TRBD1. The germline CDR1 and CDR2 sequences are DFQATT and SNEGSKA (reference sequence). V trimming: 5 bases; J trimming: 0 bases; junction bases outside the gene matches: 5. The CDR3 consists of 16 residues.

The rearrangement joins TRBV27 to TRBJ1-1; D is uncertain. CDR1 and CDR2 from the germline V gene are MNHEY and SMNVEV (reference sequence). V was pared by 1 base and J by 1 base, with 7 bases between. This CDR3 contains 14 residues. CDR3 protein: CASSLWQQNTEAFF. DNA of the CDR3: TGTGCCAGCAGTTTATGGCAGCAGAACACTGAAGCTTTCTTT.

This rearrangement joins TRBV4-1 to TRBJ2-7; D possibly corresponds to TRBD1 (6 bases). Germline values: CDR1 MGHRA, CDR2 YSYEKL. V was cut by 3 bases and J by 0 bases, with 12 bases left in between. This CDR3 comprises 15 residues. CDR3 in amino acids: CASSQVQGLSYEQYF. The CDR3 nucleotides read TGCGCCAGCAGCCAGGTTCAGGGGCTCTCCTACGAGCAGTACTTC.

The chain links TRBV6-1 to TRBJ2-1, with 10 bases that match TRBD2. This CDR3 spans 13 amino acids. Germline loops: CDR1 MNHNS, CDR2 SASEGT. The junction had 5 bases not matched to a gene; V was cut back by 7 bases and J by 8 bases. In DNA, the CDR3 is TGTGCCAGCAAGCGGGGGGGTAGAGATGAGCAGTTCTTC. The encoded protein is CASKRGGRDEQFF.

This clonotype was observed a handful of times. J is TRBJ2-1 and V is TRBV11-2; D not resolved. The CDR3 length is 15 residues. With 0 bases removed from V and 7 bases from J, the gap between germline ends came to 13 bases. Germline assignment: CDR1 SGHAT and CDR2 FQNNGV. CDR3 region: CASSLDPFRENEQFF. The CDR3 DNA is TGTGCCAGCAGCTTAGACCCTTTTAGGGAAAATGAGCAGTTCTTC.

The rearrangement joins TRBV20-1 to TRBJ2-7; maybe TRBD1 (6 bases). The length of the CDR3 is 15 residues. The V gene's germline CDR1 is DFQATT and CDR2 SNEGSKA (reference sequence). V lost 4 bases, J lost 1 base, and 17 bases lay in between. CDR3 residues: CSANPAGEPSYEQYF. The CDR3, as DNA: TGCAGTGCTAACCCCGCAGGGGAGCCGTCCTACGAGCAGTACTTC.

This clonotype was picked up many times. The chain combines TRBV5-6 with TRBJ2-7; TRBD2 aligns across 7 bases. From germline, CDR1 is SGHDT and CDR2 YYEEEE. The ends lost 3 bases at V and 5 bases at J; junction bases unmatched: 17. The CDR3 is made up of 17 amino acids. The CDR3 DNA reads TGTGCCAGCAGCTGGATGACTAAGCGGAGGCGGGGGAACGAGCAGTACTTC. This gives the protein CASSWMTKRRRGNEQYF.

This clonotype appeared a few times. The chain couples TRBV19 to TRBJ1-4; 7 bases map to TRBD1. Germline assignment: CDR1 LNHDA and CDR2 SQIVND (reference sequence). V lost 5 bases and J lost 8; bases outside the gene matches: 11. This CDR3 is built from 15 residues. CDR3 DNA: TGTGCCAGTAGTCCGAGGGACAGCCGAGAGGAAAAACTGTTTTTT. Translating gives CASSPRDSREEKLFF.

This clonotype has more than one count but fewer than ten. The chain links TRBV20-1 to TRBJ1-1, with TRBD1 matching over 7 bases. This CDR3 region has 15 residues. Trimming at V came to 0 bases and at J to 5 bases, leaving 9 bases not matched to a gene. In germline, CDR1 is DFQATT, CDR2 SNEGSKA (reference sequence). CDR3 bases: TGCAGTGCTAGAGATTCCGGGACAGTTAAAACTGAAGCTTTCTTT. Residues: CSARDSGTVKTEAFF.

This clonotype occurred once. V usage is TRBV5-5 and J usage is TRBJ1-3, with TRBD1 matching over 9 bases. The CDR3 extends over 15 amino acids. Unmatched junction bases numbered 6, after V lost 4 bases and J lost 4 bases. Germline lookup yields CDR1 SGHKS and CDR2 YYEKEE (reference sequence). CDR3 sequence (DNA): TGTGCCAGCAGCGCCGGACAGGGGAGCGGAAACACCATATATTTT. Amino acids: CASSAGQGSGNTIYF.

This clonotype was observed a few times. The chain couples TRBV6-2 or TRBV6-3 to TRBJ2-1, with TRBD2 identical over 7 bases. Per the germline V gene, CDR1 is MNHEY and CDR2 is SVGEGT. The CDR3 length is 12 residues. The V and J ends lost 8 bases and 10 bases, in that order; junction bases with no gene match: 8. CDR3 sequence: CASRGVPLEQFF. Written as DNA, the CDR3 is TGTGCCAGCCGGGGGGTTCCCCTAGAGCAGTTCTTC.

This CDR3 is CASSFSRGSTDTQYF. In DNA form, the CDR3 reads TGTGCCAGCAGCTTCTCGCGGGGTAGCACAGATACGCAGTATTTT. This chain links TRBV7-3 with TRBJ2-3, with a weak D call TRBD2 (6 bases). Germline assignment: CDR1 SGHTA and CDR2 FQGTGA. The CDR3 has 15 residues. V was cut by 3 bases and J by 0 bases, with 10 bases left in between.

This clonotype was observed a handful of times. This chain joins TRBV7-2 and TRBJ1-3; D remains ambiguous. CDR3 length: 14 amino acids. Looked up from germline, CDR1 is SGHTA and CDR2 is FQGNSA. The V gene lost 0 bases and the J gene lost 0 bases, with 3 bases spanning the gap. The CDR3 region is CASSLAISGNTIYF. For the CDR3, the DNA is TGTGCCAGCAGCTTAGCAATCTCTGGAAACACCATATATTTT.

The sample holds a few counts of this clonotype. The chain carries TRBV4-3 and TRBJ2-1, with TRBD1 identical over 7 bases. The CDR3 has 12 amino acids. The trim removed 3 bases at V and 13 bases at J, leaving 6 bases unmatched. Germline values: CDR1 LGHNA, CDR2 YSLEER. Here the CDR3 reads CASSQVDRVQFF. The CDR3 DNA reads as TGCGCCAGCAGCCAGGTCGACAGGGTCCAGTTCTTC.

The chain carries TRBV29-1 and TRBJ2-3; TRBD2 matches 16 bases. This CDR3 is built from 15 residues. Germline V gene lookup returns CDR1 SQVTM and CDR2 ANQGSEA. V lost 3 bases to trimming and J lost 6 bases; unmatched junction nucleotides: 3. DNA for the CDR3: TGCAGCGTTGACGGGACTAGCGGGAGGGGGGATACGCAGTATTTT. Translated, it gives CSVDGTSGRGDTQYF.

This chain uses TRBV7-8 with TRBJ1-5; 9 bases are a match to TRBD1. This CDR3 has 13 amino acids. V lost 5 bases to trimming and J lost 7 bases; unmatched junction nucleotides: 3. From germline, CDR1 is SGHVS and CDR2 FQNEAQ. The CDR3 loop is CASSGDRAQPQHF. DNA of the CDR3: TGTGCCAGCAGCGGGGACAGGGCACAGCCCCAGCATTTT.

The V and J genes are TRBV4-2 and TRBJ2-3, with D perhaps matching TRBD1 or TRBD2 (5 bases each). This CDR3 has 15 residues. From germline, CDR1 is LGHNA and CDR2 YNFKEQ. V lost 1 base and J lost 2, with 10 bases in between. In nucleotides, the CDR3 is TGTGCCAGCAGCCAAGGCGAGGGGTCCACAGATACGCAGTATTTT. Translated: CASSQGEGSTDTQYF.

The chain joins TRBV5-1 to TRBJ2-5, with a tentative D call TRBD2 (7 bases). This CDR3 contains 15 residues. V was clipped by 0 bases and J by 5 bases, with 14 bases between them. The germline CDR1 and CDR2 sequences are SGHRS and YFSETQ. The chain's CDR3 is CASSLARGAGETQYF. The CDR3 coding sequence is TGCGCCAGCAGCTTGGCACGGGGGGCCGGGGAGACCCAGTACTTC.

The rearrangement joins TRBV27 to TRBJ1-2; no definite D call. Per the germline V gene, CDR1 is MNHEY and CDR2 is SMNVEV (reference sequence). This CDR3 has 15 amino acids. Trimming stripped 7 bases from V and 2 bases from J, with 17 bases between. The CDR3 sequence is CASKVGVFGNYGYTF. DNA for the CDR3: TGTGCCAGCAAGGTCGGGGTTTTTGGGAACTATGGCTACACCTTC.

The CDR3 nucleotides read TGCGCCAGCAGCCAAACCCGGACAGGGGACTCCTACGAGCAGTACTTC. It yields the protein CASSQTRTGDSYEQYF. The V gene is TRBV5-1, the J gene TRBJ2-7; 9 bases match TRBD1. In germline, CDR1 is SGHRS, CDR2 YFSETQ. The CDR3 has 16 residues. The V gene end was trimmed by 4 bases and the J gene end by 0 bases; junction bases not matched to a gene: 8.

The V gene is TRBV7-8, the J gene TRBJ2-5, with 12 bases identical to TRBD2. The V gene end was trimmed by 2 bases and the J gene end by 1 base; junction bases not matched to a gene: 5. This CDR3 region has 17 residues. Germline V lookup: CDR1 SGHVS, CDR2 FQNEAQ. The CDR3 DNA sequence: TGTGCCAGCAGCTTAAGACTAGCGGGGGCCCTCCAAGAGACCCAGTACTTC. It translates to CASSLRLAGALQETQYF.

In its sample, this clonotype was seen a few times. DNA of the CDR3: TGTGCCAGCAGCTTAGCGGTGGTAGTCGGGACAGATACGCAGTATTTT. Translated: CASSLAVVVGTDTQYF. The V and J genes are TRBV7-9 and TRBJ2-3; D gene uncertain. CDR1 and CDR2 (germline): SEHNR, FQNEAQ (reference sequence). The CDR3 consists of 16 residues. V was cut by 0 bases and J by 3 bases, with 13 bases left in between. The full variable domain, completed using reference TRBV7-9 and TRBJ2-3, is DTGVSQNPRHKITKRGQNVTFRCDPISEHNRLYWYRQTLGQGPEFLTYFQNEAQLEKSRLLSDRFSAERPKGSFSTLEIQRTEQGDSAMYLCASSLAVVVGTDTQYFGPGTRLTVL.

The CDR3 DNA follows: TGCAGTGCTGGCAGCGGGAGCGGGTTCAAAAGCACAGATACGCAGTATTTT. This encodes CSAGSGSGFKSTDTQYF. The rearrangement uses TRBV20-1 and TRBJ2-3, with 8 nucleotides matching TRBD2. From germline, CDR1 is DFQATT and CDR2 SNEGSKA (reference sequence). V dropped 5 bases and J dropped 0; count of bases not matched to a gene: 13. The length of the CDR3 is 17 residues.

CDR3 coding DNA: TGTGCCAGCAATAGGTTCACTGAAGCTTTCTTT. Translating it yields CASNRFTEAFF. The chain couples TRBV2 to TRBJ1-1, with unresolved D. This CDR3 has 11 residues. The germline V and J ends were trimmed by 7 bases and 4 bases, with 7 bases remaining between them. Germline V lookup: CDR1 SNHLY, CDR2 FYNNEI.

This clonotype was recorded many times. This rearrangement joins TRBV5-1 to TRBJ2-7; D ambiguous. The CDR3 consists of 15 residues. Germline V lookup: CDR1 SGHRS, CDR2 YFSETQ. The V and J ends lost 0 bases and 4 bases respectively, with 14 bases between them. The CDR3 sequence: CASSLDGRQQYEQYF. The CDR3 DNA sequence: TGCGCCAGCAGCTTGGACGGGCGACAACAATACGAGCAGTACTTC.

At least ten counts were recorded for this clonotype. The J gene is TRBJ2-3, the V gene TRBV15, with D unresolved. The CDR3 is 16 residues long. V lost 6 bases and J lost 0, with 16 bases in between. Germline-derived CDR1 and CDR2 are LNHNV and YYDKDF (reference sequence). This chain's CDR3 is CATSSVSRASTDTQYF. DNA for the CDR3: TGTGCCACCAGTTCGGTTTCTAGGGCTAGCACAGATACGCAGTATTTT. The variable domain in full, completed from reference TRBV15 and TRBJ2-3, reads DAMVIQNPRYQVTQFGKPVTLSCSQTLNHNVMYWYQQKSSQAPKLLFHYYDKDFNNEADTPDNFQSRRPNTSFCFLDIRSPGLGDTAMYLCATSSVSRASTDTQYFGPGTRLTVL.

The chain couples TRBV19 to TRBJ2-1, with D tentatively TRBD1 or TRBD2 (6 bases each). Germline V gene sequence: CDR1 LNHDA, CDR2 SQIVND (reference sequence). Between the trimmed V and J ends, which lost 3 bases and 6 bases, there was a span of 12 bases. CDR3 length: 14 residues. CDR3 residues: CASSIRGVGNEQFF. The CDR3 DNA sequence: TGTGCCAGTAGTATTAGGGGGGTCGGCAATGAGCAGTTCTTC.